There are many counts of the clone carrying this T cell receptor (beta chain). Its antigen is currently unknown. Diagnosis rested on symptoms, serum thyroxine and TRAb, thyroid ultrasound, and orbital computed tomography. Isolation of PBMCs was performed on 8.5 to 10 ml fresh peripheral blood. Amplification of TCR beta CDR3 regions used RNA as the template. TCR CDR3 regions were first amplified by RT-PCR with HTBI primers. TCRdb reprocessed the multiplex PCR reads with MiXCR, giving one entry per CDR3 protein. This repertoire shows fewer than 400,000 distinct CDR3 sequences, around 16% found once; its top ten account for 25% to 35%. This specimen belongs to a study of T cells in Graves' hyperthyroidism and ophthalmopathy. Germline CDR1 is MNHNS and CDR2 is SASEGT. The CDR3 extends over 14 amino acids. Trimming cost V 5 bases and J 7 bases, with 12 bases left between them. Findings and caveats of the study: Ophthalmopathy and stable hyperthyroidism were separated by a 13 V-J model.

Source material: blood. This TCR was recovered from a woman younger than 30 with Graves' hyperthyroidism that later progressed to Graves' ophthalmopathy. The chain carries TRBV6-1 and TRBJ1-6; D is ambiguous. CDR3 residues: CASSQAGANSPLHF. The CDR3 nucleotides read TGTGCCAGCAGTCAGGCAGGTGCCAATTCACCCCTCCACTTT.